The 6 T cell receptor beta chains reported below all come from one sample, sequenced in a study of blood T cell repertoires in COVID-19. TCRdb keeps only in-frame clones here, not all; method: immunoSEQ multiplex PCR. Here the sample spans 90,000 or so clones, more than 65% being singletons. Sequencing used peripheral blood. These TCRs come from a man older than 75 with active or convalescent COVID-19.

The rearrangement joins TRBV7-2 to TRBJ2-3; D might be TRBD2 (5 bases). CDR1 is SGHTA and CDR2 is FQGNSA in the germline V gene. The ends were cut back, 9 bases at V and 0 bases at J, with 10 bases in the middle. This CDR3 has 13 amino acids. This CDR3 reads CASRLTSTDTQYF. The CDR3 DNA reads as TGTGCCAGTAGACTAACTAGCACAGATACGCAGTATTTT.

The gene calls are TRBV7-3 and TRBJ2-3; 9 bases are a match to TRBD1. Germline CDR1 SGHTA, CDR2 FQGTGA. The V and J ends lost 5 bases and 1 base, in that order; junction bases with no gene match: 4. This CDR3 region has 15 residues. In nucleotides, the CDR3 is TGTGCCAGCAGCCCCAGGACAGGGGGCACAGATACGCAGTATTTT. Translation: CASSPRTGGTDTQYF.

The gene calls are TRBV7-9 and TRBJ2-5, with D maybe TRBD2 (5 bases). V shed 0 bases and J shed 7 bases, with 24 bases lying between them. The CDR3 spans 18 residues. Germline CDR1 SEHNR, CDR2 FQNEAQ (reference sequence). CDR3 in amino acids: CASSLAQLGPPVRWTQYF. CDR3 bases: TGTGCCAGCAGCTTAGCCCAACTAGGGCCCCCGGTGAGGTGGACCCAGTACTTC.

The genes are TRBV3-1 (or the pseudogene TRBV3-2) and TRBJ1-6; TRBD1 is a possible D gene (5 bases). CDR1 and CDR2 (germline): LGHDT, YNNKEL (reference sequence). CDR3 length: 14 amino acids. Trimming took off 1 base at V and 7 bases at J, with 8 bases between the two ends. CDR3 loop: CASSQGGANSPLHF. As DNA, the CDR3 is TGTGCCAGCAGCCAAGGTGGGGCAAATTCACCCCTCCACTTT.

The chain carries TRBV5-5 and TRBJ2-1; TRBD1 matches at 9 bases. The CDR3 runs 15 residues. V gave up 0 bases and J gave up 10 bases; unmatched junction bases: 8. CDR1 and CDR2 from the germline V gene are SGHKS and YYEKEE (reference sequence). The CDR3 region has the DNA TGTGCCAGCAGCTTGGTTCCCTGGACAGGGGCGGAGCAGTTCTTC. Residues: CASSLVPWTGAEQFF.

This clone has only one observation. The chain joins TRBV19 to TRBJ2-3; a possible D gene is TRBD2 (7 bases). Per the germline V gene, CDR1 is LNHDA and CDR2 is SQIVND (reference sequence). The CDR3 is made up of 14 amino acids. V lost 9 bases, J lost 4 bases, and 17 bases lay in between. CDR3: CASGGGGHPDTQYF. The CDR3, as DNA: TGTGCCAGCGGGGGAGGGGGTCATCCAGATACGCAGTATTTT.